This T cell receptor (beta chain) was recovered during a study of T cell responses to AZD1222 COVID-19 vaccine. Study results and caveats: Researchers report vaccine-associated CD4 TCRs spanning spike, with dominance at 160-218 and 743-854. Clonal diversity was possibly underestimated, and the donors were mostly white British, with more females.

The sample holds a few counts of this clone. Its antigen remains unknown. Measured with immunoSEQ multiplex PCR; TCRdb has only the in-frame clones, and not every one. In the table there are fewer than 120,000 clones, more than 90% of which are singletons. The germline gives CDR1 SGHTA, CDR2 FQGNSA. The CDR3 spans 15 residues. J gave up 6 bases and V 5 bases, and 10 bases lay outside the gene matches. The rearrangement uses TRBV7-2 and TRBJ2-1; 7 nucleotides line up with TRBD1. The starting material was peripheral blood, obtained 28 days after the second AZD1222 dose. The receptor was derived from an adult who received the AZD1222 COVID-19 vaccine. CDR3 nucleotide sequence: TGTGCCAGCAGCCCAGACAGGGCATTCGCCAATGAGCAGTTCTTC. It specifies CASSPDRAFANEQFF. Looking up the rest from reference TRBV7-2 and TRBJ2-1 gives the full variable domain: GAGVSQSPSNKVTEKGKDVELRCDPISGHTALYWYRQSLGQGLEFLIYFQGNSAPDKSGLPSDRFSAERTGGSVSTLTIQRTQQEDSAVYLCASSPDRAFANEQFFGPGTRLTVL.